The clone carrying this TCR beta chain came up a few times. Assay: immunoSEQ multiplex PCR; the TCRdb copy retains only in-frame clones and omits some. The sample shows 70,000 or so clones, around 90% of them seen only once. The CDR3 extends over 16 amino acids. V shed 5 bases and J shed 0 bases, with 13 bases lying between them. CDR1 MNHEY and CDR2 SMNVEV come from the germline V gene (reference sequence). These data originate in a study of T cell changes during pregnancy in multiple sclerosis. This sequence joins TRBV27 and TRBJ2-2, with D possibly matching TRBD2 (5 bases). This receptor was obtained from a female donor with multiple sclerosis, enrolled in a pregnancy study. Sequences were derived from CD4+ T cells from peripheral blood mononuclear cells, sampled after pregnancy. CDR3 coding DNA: TGTGCCAGCAGTCCCCGGGGAGCCGCGAACACCGGGGAGCTGTTTTTT. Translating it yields CASSPRGAANTGELFF.